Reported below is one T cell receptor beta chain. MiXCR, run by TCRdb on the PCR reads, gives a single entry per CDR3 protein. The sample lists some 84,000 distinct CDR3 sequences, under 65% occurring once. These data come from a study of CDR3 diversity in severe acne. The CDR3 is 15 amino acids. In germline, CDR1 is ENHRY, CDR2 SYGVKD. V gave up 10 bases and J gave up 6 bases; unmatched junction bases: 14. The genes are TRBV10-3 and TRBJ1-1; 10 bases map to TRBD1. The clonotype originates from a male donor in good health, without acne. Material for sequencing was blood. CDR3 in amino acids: CASSLGGQGMAEAFF. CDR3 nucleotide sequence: TGTGCCAGCAGCTTAGGGGGACAGGGGATGGCTGAAGCTTTCTTT.